This TCR beta chain was sequenced during a study of T cell changes during pregnancy in multiple sclerosis. The data were produced by immunoSEQ multiplex PCR, yet TCRdb's version contains in-frame clones alone and is incomplete. The sample carries around 50,000 clones, 90% to 95% recorded once. CDR1 and CDR2 from the germline V gene are SGHAT and FQNNGV. The CDR3 runs to 15 residues. Trimming stripped 5 bases from V and 0 bases from J, with 12 bases between. Source: CD8+ T cells from peripheral blood mononuclear cells, taken in the first trimester of pregnancy. The TCR originated in a female donor with multiple sclerosis, enrolled in a pregnancy study. The chain is built from TRBV11-2 and TRBJ2-3; tentative D call: TRBD2 (5 bases). The CDR3, as DNA: TGTGCCAGCAGCCCCGACTACACTAGCACAGATACGCAGTATTTT. It translates to CASSPDYTSTDTQYF.